This T cell receptor (beta chain) appears in the sequencing data of a study of T cell repertoires in cytomegalovirus infection. Turning to the study itself: Shared public TCR beta signatures pointed to both CMV infection and a matching HLA type.

General study results and limits: Ex vivo, HLA-C-restricted CMV-specific TCR beta clonotypes prevailed over the rest of the response.

A remark on this clonotype: No antigen is known for it.

The CDR3 runs 15 residues. V lost 5 bases and J 8 bases, leaving 18 bases between the germline ends. Germline CDR1 SGHVS, CDR2 FQNEAQ. TCRdb recomputed calls from the reads with MiXCR, one row per CDR3 protein. The repertoire holds under 850,000 distinct CDR3 sequences, with approximately 34% as singletons. The sequenced material came from PBMCs. The sequence was collected from a human donor in good health (CMV status not recorded). Some clones in this sample may be carry-over from other donors' samples. V gene TRBV7-8 combines with J gene TRBJ1-4; possible D gene TRBD1, 6 bases. For the CDR3, the DNA is TGTGCCAGCAGCAAATCCGGGACAAGGGTAGAAAAACTGTTTTTT. This encodes CASSKSGTRVEKLFF. Full variable domain (rest looked up from reference TRBV7-8 and TRBJ1-4): GAGVSQSPRYKVAKRGQDVALRCDPISGHVSLFWYQQALGQGPEFLTYFQNEAQLDKSGLPSDRFFAERPEGSVSTLKIQRTQQEDSAVYLCASSKSGTRVEKLFFGSGTQLSVL.